These T cell receptor beta chains were read from a single sample in a study of blood T cell repertoires in COVID-19. TCRdb's table, derived via immunoSEQ multiplex PCR, lists solely in-frame clones and lacks some. This table holds some 300,000 clones, more than 80% found once. Sequenced input: peripheral blood. The source is a woman aged 50 to 60 with COVID-19, enrolled during active disease. The CDR3 runs from the conserved cysteine through the conserved F or W. The order of the fields is D gene, clone size, J gene, V gene, CDR3 DNA, CDR3 protein. The D gene is left open where the match is weak. Clone sizes are given selectively: once, few, many, or a class where the clone is expanded.

.,few,TRBJ1-6,TRBV6-5,TGTGCCAGCAGTTACGACCAGGGCAATTCACCCCTCCACTTT,CASSYDQGNSPLHF
.,.,TRBJ2-7,TRBV28,TGTGCCAGCAGTCCGGGACAACTGCGGTCCTACGAGCAGTACTTC,CASSPGQLRSYEQYF
TRBD1,.,TRBJ1-2,TRBV6-1,TGTGCCAGCAGCCAGGGACAGACTACTAACTATGGCTACACCTTC,CASSQGQTTNYGYTF
TRBD2,few,TRBJ2-3,TRBV11-3,TGTGCCAGCAGCTTCGGCGGGAGCTTCGGCACAGATACGCAGTATTTT,CASSFGGSFGTDTQYF
TRBD1,.,TRBJ1-1,TRBV30,TGTGCCTGCTCCGGGACAGGGAACACTGAAGCTTTCTTT,CACSGTGNTEAFF
.,.,TRBJ2-7,TRBV11-3,TGTGCCAGCAGCCCCGGGAGCACACACGAGCAGTACTTC,CASSPGSTHEQYF
TRBD1,.,TRBJ2-3,TRBV5-8,TGTGCCAGCAGCCCCGGGACAGGGGAATCAGATACGCAGTATTTT,CASSPGTGESDTQYF
TRBD2,.,TRBJ2-3,TRBV5-1,TGCGCCAGCAGCTTGGAGGGGACTAGCAGGAAGGATACGCAGTATTTT,CASSLEGTSRKDTQYF
TRBD1,.,TRBJ1-5,TRBV19,TGTGCCAGTAGCGATAGGGACAGAACCTATAGCAATCAGCCCCAGCATTTT,CASSDRDRTYSNQPQHF
.,.,TRBJ2-1,TRBV7-6,TGTGCCAGCAGTAGCGGCTCCTACAATGAGCAGTTCTTC,CASSSGSYNEQFF
.,.,TRBJ1-5,TRBV24-1,TGTGCCACCAGTGGCCAGGGTATCCAGCCCCAGCATTTT,CATSGQGIQPQHF
.,once,TRBJ1-2,TRBV27,TGTGCCAGCAGTCCCGCCGGGAGCCCCATGGGACCCAACTATGGCTACACCTTC,CASSPAGSPMGPNYGYTF
.,.,TRBJ2-1,TRBV5-6,TGTGCCAGCAGCTTGACTCCAGGGCCGTGGTTCTTC,CASSLTPGPWFF
TRBD1,.,TRBJ1-1,TRBV7-2,TGTGCCAGCAGCTTCTCACCGACAGGGGAAGCTTTCTTT,CASSFSPTGEAFF
TRBD1,.,TRBJ1-1,TRBV19,TGTGCCAGTAGTATCGGACAGGGGAACACTGAAGCTTTCTTT,CASSIGQGNTEAFF
TRBD2,.,TRBJ2-2,TRBV19,TGTGCCTCTTCCCGACTAGCCGGATACACCGGGGAGCTGTTTTTT,CASSRLAGYTGELFF
.,.,TRBJ1-2,TRBV18,TGTGCCAGCTCACCTGGGGCGCCGAACTATGGCTACACCTTC,CASSPGAPNYGYTF
TRBD1,.,TRBJ1-6,TRBV6-6,TGTGCCAGCAGTACCCGGACAGGGGATAATTCACCCCTCCACTTT,CASSTRTGDNSPLHF
TRBD2,once,TRBJ2-7,TRBV14,TGTGCCAGCAGCCCCCCGGTAGCGGGAGGACGCGCCAACGAGCAGTACTTC,CASSPPVAGGRANEQYF
.,.,TRBJ1-3,TRBV12-5,TGTGCTAGTGGTACAGGGAGCTCTGGAAACACCATATATTTT,CASGTGSSGNTIYF
TRBD1,.,TRBJ1-1,TRBV5-4,TGTGCCAGCAGCTTTCCCGGGACAGTAGCAACTGAAGCTTTCTTT,CASSFPGTVATEAFF
TRBD1,.,TRBJ2-2,TRBV11-3,TGTGCCAGCAGCACTCTACAGGGGGCCGGGGAGCTGTTTTTT,CASSTLQGAGELFF
.,.,TRBJ1-4,TRBV19,TGTGCCAGCCGGGTTGAAAAACTGTTTTTT,CASRVEKLFF
.,.,TRBJ1-1,TRBV6-4,TGTGCCAGCAGACCTACCTGGGGACAAAACACTGAAGCTTTCTTT,CASRPTWGQNTEAFF
TRBD2,once,TRBJ2-5,TRBV5-1,TGCGCCAGCAGCCCGGGACTAGCGGGAGGTAGAGAGACCCAGTACTTC,CASSPGLAGGRETQYF
.,.,TRBJ2-7,TRBV14,TGTGCCAGCAGCGCACAGGGTTACGAGCAGTACTTC,CASSAQGYEQYF
.,.,TRBJ2-7,TRBV5-5,TGTGCCAGCAGCTTGTCCACAGGGCGACACTACGAGCAGTACTTC,CASSLSTGRHYEQYF
.,.,TRBJ1-2,TRBV5-1,TGCGCCAGCCACCCTTCAACAACTAACTATGGCTACACCTTC,CASHPSTTNYGYTF
TRBD2,.,TRBJ2-1,TRBV18,TGTGCCAGCTCACCACCGCAACTAGCGGGTTTACAGTTCTTC,CASSPPQLAGLQFF
TRBD1,.,TRBJ1-1,TRBV30,TGTGCCTGGAGCATCGGACAGGGGGACACTGAAGCTTTCTTT,CAWSIGQGDTEAFF
TRBD1,.,TRBJ1-6,TRBV7-2,TGTGCCAGCAGCACCCAGGGGGCTATTGGTTCACCCCTCCACTTT,CASSTQGAIGSPLHF
.,.,TRBJ1-2,TRBV5-5,TGTGCCAGCAGCTTGACGGGTCTACGGGGACTCGACTATGGCTACACCTTC,CASSLTGLRGLDYGYTF
.,.,TRBJ2-5,TRBV7-3,TGTGCCAGCAGCCCTGGTAGCCCGGGGACCCAGTACTTC,CASSPGSPGTQYF
TRBD1,.,TRBJ2-7,TRBV10-3,TGTGCCATCAGTTATTCGGGACAGGGCCTCTACGAGCAGTACTTC,CAISYSGQGLYEQYF
.,few,TRBJ1-2,TRBV30,TGTGCCTGGAGTGACAGCATGTTCTCGAGCTACACCTTC,CAWSDSMFSSYTF
.,.,TRBJ2-1,TRBV21-1,TGTGCCAGCAGCTTTCGGACTAGCTGCCCCTACAATGAGCAGTTCTTC,CASSFRTSCPYNEQFF
.,few,TRBJ2-2,TRBV5-4,TGTGCCAGCAGCAAAGACGGGCTGGGAGGAACCGGGGAGCTGTTTTTT,CASSKDGLGGTGELFF
.,.,TRBJ2-3,TRBV6-1,TGTGCCAGCAGTGAACCCAGGCCGGCGCAGTATTTT,CASSEPRPAQYF
TRBD1,.,TRBJ1-1,TRBV6-5,TGTGCCAGCAGACAAGGGACAGGTATGAACACTGAAGCTTTCTTT,CASRQGTGMNTEAFF
TRBD1,.,TRBJ2-7,TRBV30,TGTGCCTGGAGCGTTGGTCGGACAGGGGATTACGAGCAGTACTTC,CAWSVGRTGDYEQYF
TRBD2,.,TRBJ2-2,TRBV27,TGTGCCAGCAGTTTATTTAGCGGGGGAACCGGGGAGCTGTTTTTT,CASSLFSGGTGELFF
TRBD2,.,TRBJ2-1,TRBV5-4,TGTGCCAGCAGCTCTCCCTCCTTGACTAGCGGACAGTTCTTC,CASSSPSLTSGQFF
TRBD1,.,TRBJ1-1,TRBV18,TGTGCCAGCTCACAGGGGGCGCGCACTGAAGCTTTCTTT,CASSQGARTEAFF
TRBD1,.,TRBJ2-5,TRBV4-1,TGCGCCAGCAGCCGTCAGGGGGCAAGAGAGACCCAGTACTTC,CASSRQGARETQYF
.,.,TRBJ1-4,TRBV10-3,TGTGCCGCCAGGACAGCAACTAATGAAAAACTGTTTTTT,CAARTATNEKLFF
TRBD2,.,TRBJ2-4,TRBV30,TGTGCCTGGCAGACTAGCGGGACAAAAAACATTCAGTACTTC,CAWQTSGTKNIQYF
.,.,TRBJ2-5,TRBV6-2/TRBV6-3,TGTGCCAGCAGTTACTCCGTGGGTCGGGGCCAAGAGACCCAGTACTTC,CASSYSVGRGQETQYF
TRBD1,.,TRBJ1-4,TRBV20-1,TGCAGTGCTCCGCAGGGGGTAAAACTGTTTTTT,CSAPQGVKLFF
.,.,TRBJ1-5,TRBV11-2,TGTGCCAGCAGCTTAGATCAGGGTCAGCCCCAGCATTTT,CASSLDQGQPQHF
TRBD2,.,TRBJ2-1,TRBV18,TGTGCCAGCTCACCTTGGACTAGCGGCTCCTACAATGAGCAGTTCTTC,CASSPWTSGSYNEQFF
TRBD1,.,TRBJ2-7,TRBV28,TGTGCCAGCAGTTTGACGGGACAGGGGAGGTACGAGCAGTACTTC,CASSLTGQGRYEQYF
TRBD1,.,TRBJ1-4,TRBV18,TGTGCCAGCTCACCAAACAGGGGTGAAAAACTGTTTTTT,CASSPNRGEKLFF
TRBD1,.,TRBJ2-2,TRBV29-1,TGCAGCGGGAGACAGGGACCCGGGGAGCTGTTTTTT,CSGRQGPGELFF
.,.,TRBJ2-1,TRBV30,TGTGCCTGGGGCGTAGCAGATGAGCAGTTCTTC,CAWGVADEQFF
TRBD1,.,TRBJ1-4,TRBV6-2/TRBV6-3,TGTGCCAGCAGTTATCCCCCGGGACAGGTTGAAAAACTGTTTTTT,CASSYPPGQVEKLFF
.,few,TRBJ1-5,TRBV19,TGTGCCAGTAGTAGACTGAGTCAGCCCCAGCATTTT,CASSRLSQPQHF
TRBD1,.,TRBJ1-1,TRBV29-1,TGCAGCGTTCCCTTACAGGGGTTAAATACTGAAGCTTTCTTT,CSVPLQGLNTEAFF
TRBD1,.,TRBJ2-7,TRBV5-1,TGCGCCAGCAGAGGGGGCTACGGGCCCTACGAGCAGTACTTC,CASRGGYGPYEQYF
.,.,TRBJ1-1,TRBV5-4,TGTGCCAGCAGCTTGGTCGGACGGGGGGCGAACACTGAAGCTTTCTTT,CASSLVGRGANTEAFF
TRBD1,.,TRBJ1-1,TRBV30,TGTGCCTGGAGTGTATCAGGGGGCACTGAAGCTTTCTTT,CAWSVSGGTEAFF